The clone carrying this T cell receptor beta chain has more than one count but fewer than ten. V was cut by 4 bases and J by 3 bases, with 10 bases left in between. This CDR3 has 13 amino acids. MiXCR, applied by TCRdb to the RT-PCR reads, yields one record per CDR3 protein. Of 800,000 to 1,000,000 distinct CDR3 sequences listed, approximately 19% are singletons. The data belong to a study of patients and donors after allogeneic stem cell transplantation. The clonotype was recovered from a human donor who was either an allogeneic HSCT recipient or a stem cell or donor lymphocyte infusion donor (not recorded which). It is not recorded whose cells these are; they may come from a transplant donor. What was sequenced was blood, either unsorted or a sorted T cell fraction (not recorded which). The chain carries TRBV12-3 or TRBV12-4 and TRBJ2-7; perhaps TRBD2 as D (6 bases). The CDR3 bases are TGTGCCAGCAGTTGGGGACTTTACTACGAGCAGTACTTC. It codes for CASSWGLYYEQYF.